These 10 T cell receptor beta chains were sequenced from one sample in a study of shared clonotypes between healthy human individuals. The repertoire was sequenced with immunoSEQ multiplex PCR; TCRdb's copy has only in-frame clones and lacks some. The sample has roughly 450,000 clones, about four fifths seen once; the top ten hold roughly 13%. Sequenced material: PBMCs. The receptors originated from a middle-aged woman in good health. Some clones in this sample may be carry-over from other donors' samples.

With respect to this clone: A far larger clone lies a single base away; this is likely a read error. Here the CDR3 reads CASRDRYEQYF. CDR3 nucleotides: TGTGCCAGCAGAGATAGGTACGAGCAGTACTTC. The rearrangement joins TRBV28 to TRBJ2-7; D uncertain. In germline, CDR1 is MDHEN, CDR2 SYDVKM. The CDR3 is 11 amino acids. V was pared by 6 bases and J by 4 bases, with 7 bases between.

This clone appeared a single time. This chain connects TRBV10-3 to TRBJ2-7; D possibly matches TRBD1 or TRBD2 (5 bases each). The V gene's germline CDR1 is ENHRY and CDR2 SYGVKD. Deletions cut 3 bases from V and 3 bases from J, with 12 bases between. The CDR3 has 14 residues. The CDR3 sequence is CAISDRDGYYEQYF. CDR3 DNA: TGTGCCATCAGTGACCGGGACGGATACTACGAGCAGTACTTC.

As concerns this clone: Other DNA sequences in this specimen translate into the identical CDR3. This chain uses TRBV18 with TRBJ1-2, with TRBD1 matching 9 bases. Germline CDR1 KGHSH, CDR2 LQKENI. V was pared by 3 bases and J by 8 bases, with 4 bases of the junction left unmatched. The CDR3 consists of 13 residues. The CDR3 here is CASSPGTGYGYTF. CDR3 coding DNA: TGTGCCAGCTCACCCGGGACAGGGTACGGCTACACCTTC.

The chain uses TRBV28 and TRBJ1-5; 9 bases are shared with TRBD1. The CDR3 spans 19 residues. J was trimmed by 7 bases and V by 0 bases; bases with no gene match: 16. Germline CDR1 reads MDHEN; CDR2 reads SYDVKM. CDR3 sequence (DNA): TGTGCCAGCAGTTTATGGCCCGGACAGGGGACCCGGGGGCGCCAGCCCCAGCATTTT. This codes for CASSLWPGQGTRGRQPQHF.

CDR3 in amino acids: CASSQAAGGPYNEQFF. The CDR3 region has the DNA TGCGCCAGCAGCCAAGCAGCGGGAGGTCCCTACAATGAGCAGTTCTTC. The chain carries TRBV4-3 and TRBJ2-1; TRBD2 matches at 9 bases. The CDR3 is made up of 16 amino acids. The V gene's germline CDR1 is LGHNA and CDR2 YSLEER. V gave up 1 base and J gave up 2 bases; unmatched junction bases: 3.

The genes are TRBV27 and TRBJ1-2, with 7 bases that match TRBD1. After removal of 2 bases from V and 0 bases from J, the junction contained 9 bases not matched to a gene. Germline V CDR1 and CDR2: MNHEY, SMNVEV (reference sequence). This CDR3 spans 17 amino acids. CDR3 amino acids: CASSLTTTGNANYGYTF. CDR3 bases: TGTGCCAGCAGTTTAACAACGACAGGGAACGCTAACTATGGCTACACCTTC.

The genes are TRBV4-1 and TRBJ2-7; D unresolved. Trimming removed 0 bases from V and 6 bases from J, with 9 bases in between. Germline values: CDR1 MGHRA, CDR2 YSYEKL. The CDR3 runs to 13 residues. CDR3 DNA: TGCGCCAGCAGCCAAGAAACCCATCGCGAGCAGTACTTC. Residues: CASSQETHREQYF.

CDR3 nucleotide sequence: TGTGCCAGCAGCCTATCGGTAGAGACCCAGTACTTC. This encodes CASSLSVETQYF. The chain links TRBV11-1 to TRBJ2-5, with no clear D. V lost 5 bases and J 4 bases, leaving 8 bases between the germline ends. Germline V gene data show CDR1 as SGHAT and CDR2 as FQDESV (reference sequence). This CDR3 region has 12 residues.

The genes are TRBV7-9 and TRBJ2-2; D remains unclear. The V gene lost 2 bases and the J gene lost 3 bases, with 10 bases spanning the gap. In germline, CDR1 is SEHNR, CDR2 FQNEAQ (reference sequence). This CDR3 is 15 amino acids long. In DNA, the CDR3 is TGTGCCAGCAGCTTATTGCGGAGTGACACCGGGGAGCTGTTTTTT. It codes for CASSLLRSDTGELFF.

This chain uses TRBV10-3 with TRBJ2-7, with 11 bases lining up with TRBD2. Germline trimming cut 3 bases from V and 5 bases from J; bases unmatched to any gene: 6. The CDR3 runs 15 residues. Germline V gene data show CDR1 as ENHRY and CDR2 as SYGVKD. CDR3 DNA: TGTGCCATCAGTGATACTAGCGGGAGTACCCACGAGCAGTACTTC. It encodes CAISDTSGSTHEQYF.